This TCR beta chain was profiled in a study of Ad26.COV2.S vaccination and SARS-CoV-2 variants. Overall study: Trial arm assignment for the donor was COV1001 Ad26.COV2.S.

Sample treatment: roughly 20 received Ad26.COV2.S at low or high dose, single or two shots; about 5 received placebo; per-sample allocation not given. The study sampled participants on day 63 after the first vaccine or placebo injection. The length of the CDR3 is 17 residues. From germline, CDR1 is LNHDA and CDR2 SQIVND (reference sequence). The ends were cut back, 3 bases at V and 0 bases at J, with 15 bases in the middle. Repertoires were generated with immunoSEQ multiplex PCR, while TCRdb's copy carries only in-frame clones and drops some. The table includes around 270,000 clones, approximately 90% detected once.

Sequencing was performed on peripheral blood, taken in a trial of Ad26.COV2.S vaccine versus placebo. The gene calls are TRBV19 and TRBJ2-4; TRBD1 might be the D (7 bases). The receptor was isolated from a person between 18 and 59 years old who received the Ad26.COV2.S COVID-19 vaccine or a placebo. Here the CDR3 reads CASSMLSGGLAKNIQYF. CDR3 sequence (DNA): TGTGCCAGTAGTATGCTTTCAGGGGGACTAGCCAAAAACATTCAGTACTTC.